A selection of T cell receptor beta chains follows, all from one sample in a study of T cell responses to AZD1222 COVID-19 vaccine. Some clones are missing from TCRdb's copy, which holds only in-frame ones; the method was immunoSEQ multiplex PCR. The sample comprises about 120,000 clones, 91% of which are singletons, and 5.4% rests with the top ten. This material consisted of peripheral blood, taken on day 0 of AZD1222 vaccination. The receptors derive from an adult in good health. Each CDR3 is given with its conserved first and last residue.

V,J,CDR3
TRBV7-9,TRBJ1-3,CASSPKGPRGPGNTIYF
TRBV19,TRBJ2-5,CASSILAGAETQYF
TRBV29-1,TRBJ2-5,CSADNSGSQTQYF
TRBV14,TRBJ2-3,CATGPDSTDTQYF
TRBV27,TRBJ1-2,CASSLGGLGGYTF
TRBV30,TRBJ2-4,CAWSVLGNIQYF
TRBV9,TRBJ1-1,CASSPPGGAYNTEAFF
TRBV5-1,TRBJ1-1,CASSLGVSWDTEAFF
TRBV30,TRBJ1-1,CAWSSGLTSTEAFF
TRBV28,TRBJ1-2,CASSLTGINYGYTF
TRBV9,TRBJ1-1,CASSVITQGNTEAFF
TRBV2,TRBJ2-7,CASSEAGRWDFTYEQYF
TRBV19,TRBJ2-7,CASSSSSYEQYF
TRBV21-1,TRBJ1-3,CASSTLDRNGNTIYF
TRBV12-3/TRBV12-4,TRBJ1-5,CASSLGNQPQHF
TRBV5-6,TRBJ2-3,CASSLRQGIAADTQYF